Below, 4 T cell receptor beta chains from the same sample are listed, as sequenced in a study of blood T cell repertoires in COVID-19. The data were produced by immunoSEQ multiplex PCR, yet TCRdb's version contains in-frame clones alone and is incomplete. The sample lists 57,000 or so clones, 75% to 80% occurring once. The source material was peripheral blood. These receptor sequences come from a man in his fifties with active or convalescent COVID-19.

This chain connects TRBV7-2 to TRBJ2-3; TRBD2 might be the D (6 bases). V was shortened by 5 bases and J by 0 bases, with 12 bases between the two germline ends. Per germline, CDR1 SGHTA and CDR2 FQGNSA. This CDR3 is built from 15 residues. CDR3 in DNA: TGTGCCAGCAGCGTCGCAGGGACTAGCACAGATACGCAGTATTTT. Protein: CASSVAGTSTDTQYF.

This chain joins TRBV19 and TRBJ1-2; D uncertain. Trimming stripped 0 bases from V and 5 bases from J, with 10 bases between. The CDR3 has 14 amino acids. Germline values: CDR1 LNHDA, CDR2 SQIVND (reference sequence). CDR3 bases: TGTGCCAGTAGTATAGAGGGAGAAGGGTATGGCTACACCTTC. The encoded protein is CASSIEGEGYGYTF.

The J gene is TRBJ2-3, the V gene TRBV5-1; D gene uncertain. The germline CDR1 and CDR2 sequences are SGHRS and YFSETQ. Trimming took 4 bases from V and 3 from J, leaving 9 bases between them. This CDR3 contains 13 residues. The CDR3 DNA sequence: TGCGCCAGCAGCCTTTCCGGGACAGATACGCAGTATTTT. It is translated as CASSLSGTDTQYF. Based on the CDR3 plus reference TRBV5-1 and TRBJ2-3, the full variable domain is KAGVTQTPRYLIKTRGQQVTLSCSPISGHRSVSWYQQTPGQGLQFLFEYFSETQRNKGNFPGRFSGRQFSNSRSEMNVSTLELGDSALYLCASSLSGTDTQYFGPGTRLTVL.

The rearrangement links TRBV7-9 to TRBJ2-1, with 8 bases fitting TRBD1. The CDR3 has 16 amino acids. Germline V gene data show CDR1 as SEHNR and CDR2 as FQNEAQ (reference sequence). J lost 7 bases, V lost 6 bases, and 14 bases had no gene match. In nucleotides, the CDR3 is TGTGCCAGCAGTGTACAACCGGGACAGGCCCGGAATGAGCAGTTCTTC. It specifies CASSVQPGQARNEQFF. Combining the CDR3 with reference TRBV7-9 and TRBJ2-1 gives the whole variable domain DTGVSQNPRHKITKRGQNVTFRCDPISEHNRLYWYRQTLGQGPEFLTYFQNEAQLEKSRLLSDRFSAERPKGSFSTLEIQRTEQGDSAMYLCASSVQPGQARNEQFFGPGTRLTVL.